Below, 11 T cell receptor beta chains from the same sample are listed, as sequenced in a study of T-cell reconstitution after alpha-beta-depleted transplantation in children. The TCRbeta library was prepared with unique molecular identifiers. TCRdb redid the calling of the PCR reads with MiXCR, one entry per CDR3 protein. The sample yields over 550,000 distinct CDR3 sequences, about 11% seen once. This material consisted of PBMCs from the stem cell graft donor, taken from the stem cell graft. The receptors stem from a human donor who donated a stem cell graft to a child with acute myeloid leukemia.

The chain is built from TRBV12-3 or TRBV12-4 and TRBJ2-2, with TRBD1 identical over 10 bases. The CDR3 spans 13 residues. V gave up 9 bases and J gave up 13 bases; unmatched junction bases: 11. The CDR3 bases are TGTGCCAGTTCGGGACAGGGGACGGTGGGGCTGTTTTTT. It is translated as CASSGQGTVGLFF.

This clonotype was counted ten times or more. This sequence joins TRBV29-1 and TRBJ2-3; 12 bases are shared with TRBD2. Germline CDR1 SQVTM, CDR2 ANQGSEA. The trim removed 7 bases at V and 2 bases at J, leaving 7 bases unmatched. The CDR3 runs 15 residues. The CDR3: CSAKGLAGITDTQYF. CDR3 DNA sequence: TGCAGCGCTAAGGGACTAGCGGGTATCACAGATACGCAGTATTTT.

In its sample, this clonotype was seen many times. The chain has TRBV24-1 and TRBJ2-2; D gene uncertain. Trimming removed 9 bases at V and 6 bases at J, with 13 bases between. Germline assignment: CDR1 KGHDR and CDR2 SFDVKD. CDR3 length: 13 amino acids. The DNA of the CDR3 is TGTGCCACCGGAAGACCTCGTGCCGGGGAGCTGTTTTTT. The encoded protein is CATGRPRAGELFF.

In this sample, this clonotype turned up a few times. This chain uses TRBV29-1 with TRBJ2-7; D is perhaps TRBD1 or TRBD2 (5 bases each). Trimming stripped 4 bases from V and 7 bases from J, with 14 bases between. The CDR3 has 12 amino acids. Germline assignment: CDR1 SQVTM and CDR2 ANQGSEA. CDR3 DNA sequence: TGCAGCGTTGTGAGGGGTTCTCGGGAGCAGTACTTC. It translates to CSVVRGSREQYF.

This clonotype was seen a handful of times. V is TRBV10-3 and J is TRBJ1-2; D gene unclear. CDR3 length: 15 amino acids. Trimming took 0 bases from V and 4 from J, leaving 12 bases between them. CDR1 and CDR2 from the germline V gene are ENHRY and SYGVKD. CDR3 sequence reads: CAISESRASGYGYTF. CDR3 DNA: TGTGCCATCAGTGAGTCGCGGGCCTCGGGCTATGGCTACACCTTC.

This clonotype occurred a few times. V and J are TRBV5-1 and TRBJ2-2; a possible D gene is TRBD2 (6 bases). The V end was cut by 0 bases, the J end by 7 bases, with 16 bases between. The V gene's germline CDR1 is SGHRS and CDR2 YFSETQ. The CDR3 has 16 amino acids. This CDR3 is CASSLAWPGDGGELFF. CDR3 nucleotides: TGCGCCAGCAGCTTGGCATGGCCGGGGGACGGCGGGGAGCTGTTTTTT. Supplemented by reference TRBV5-1 and TRBJ2-2, the full variable domain reads KAGVTQTPRYLIKTRGQQVTLSCSPISGHRSVSWYQQTPGQGLQFLFEYFSETQRNKGNFPGRFSGRQFSNSRSEMNVSTLELGDSALYLCASSLAWPGDGGELFFGEGSRLTVL.

This chain joins TRBV11-2 and TRBJ1-1; D possibly corresponds to TRBD1 (6 bases). Between the trimmed V and J ends, which lost 5 bases and 0 bases, there was a span of 13 bases. The CDR3 loop spans 15 amino acids. CDR1 and CDR2 from the germline V gene are SGHAT and FQNNGV. The CDR3 reads CASSLRTEMNTEAFF. In DNA, the CDR3 is TGTGCCAGCAGCCTCCGGACAGAAATGAACACTGAAGCTTTCTTT.

This clonotype has at least ten counts. The chain employs TRBV20-1 and TRBJ2-5, with a possible D match to TRBD2 (5 bases). The CDR3 covers 12 residues. Germline lookup yields CDR1 DFQATT and CDR2 SNEGSKA (reference sequence). V lost 3 bases, J lost 1 base, and 6 bases lay in between. The CDR3 bases are TGCAGTGCTAGTGGAGGCCAAGAGACCCAGTACTTC. The encoded protein is CSASGGQETQYF.

The gene calls are TRBV11-2 and TRBJ1-1; D unresolved. The CDR3 is 13 amino acids. Trimming pared 2 bases from V and 8 bases from J, leaving 12 bases between. The germline V gene has CDR1 SGHAT and CDR2 FQNNGV. CDR3 protein: CASSLTVGSEAFF. The CDR3 DNA sequence: TGTGCCAGCAGCTTAACGGTGGGGTCAGAAGCTTTCTTT.

This clonotype was recorded many times. J is TRBJ2-1 and V is TRBV7-2; TRBD2 is a possible D gene (6 bases). V dropped 2 bases and J dropped 0 bases, with 8 bases sitting between them. This CDR3 has 15 residues. The germline gives CDR1 SGHTA, CDR2 FQGNSA. CDR3 DNA: TGTGCCAGCAGCTTACGTAGCGGCTCCTACAATGAGCAGTTCTTC. Protein product: CASSLRSGSYNEQFF.

This chain joins TRBV20-1 and TRBJ2-4, with a tentative D call TRBD2 (5 bases). CDR1 is DFQATT and CDR2 is SNEGSKA in the germline V gene (reference sequence). V was cut by 6 bases and J by 8 bases, with 17 bases left in between. The CDR3 has 13 amino acids. CDR3 nucleotide sequence: TGCAGTGCCCTGTGGGGAGTGGGAGACATTCAGTACTTC. It encodes CSALWGVGDIQYF.